This T cell receptor beta chain came from a study of blood T cell repertoires in COVID-19. On the study more broadly: Whether acute or convalescent, the COVID-19 samples came from the United States, Italy and Spain. PBMCs, B-cell-depleted T cells, or T cells were the source of the cDNA or gDNA that made up the material.

After removal of 4 bases from V and 0 bases from J, the junction contained 13 bases not matched to a gene. Germline lookup yields CDR1 KGHSH and CDR2 LQKENI. This CDR3 spans 19 amino acids. How the authors handled the data: From reference gene primer amplification, estimates of nucleated cell counts were derived. Clones were sequenced by immunoSEQ multiplex PCR, and TCRdb holds only the in-frame ones, with some missing. The V and J calls and clone size were taken over from that table, and D and trimming were inferred from the DNA. The sample lists approximately 140,000 clones; 85% to 90% were seen once.

The source is a human donor in a cohort sampled during active COVID-19. The rearrangement uses TRBV18 and TRBJ1-4; 8 bases are shared with TRBD1. Sequencing input: peripheral blood. As DNA, the CDR3 is TGTGCCAGCTCACTACTTTCAGGACAGGGCGTTACAACTAATGAAAAACTGTTTTTT. Its protein product is CASSLLSGQGVTTNEKLFF.